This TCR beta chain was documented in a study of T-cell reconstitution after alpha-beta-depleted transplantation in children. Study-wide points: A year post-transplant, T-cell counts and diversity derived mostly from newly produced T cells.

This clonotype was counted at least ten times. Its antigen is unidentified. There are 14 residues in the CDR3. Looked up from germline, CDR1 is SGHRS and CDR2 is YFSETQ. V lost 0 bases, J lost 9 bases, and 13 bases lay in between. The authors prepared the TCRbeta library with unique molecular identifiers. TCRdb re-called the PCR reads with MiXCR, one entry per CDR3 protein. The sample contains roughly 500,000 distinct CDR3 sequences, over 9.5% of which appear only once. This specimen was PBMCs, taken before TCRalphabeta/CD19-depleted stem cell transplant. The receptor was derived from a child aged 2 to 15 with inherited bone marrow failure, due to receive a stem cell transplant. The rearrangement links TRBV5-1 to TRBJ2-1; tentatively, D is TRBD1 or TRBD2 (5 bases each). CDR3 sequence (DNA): TGCGCCAGCAGCTTGGACGGATGGGGGAGTGAGCAGTTCTTC. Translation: CASSLDGWGSEQFF.